The rows below give T cell receptor beta chains drawn from one sample of a study of cytomegalovirus exposure and HLA in healthy donors. Clones were read by immunoSEQ multiplex PCR, and TCRdb kept only the in-frame ones, dropping some. The data show fewer than 200,000 clones, around 82% seen once. Material for sequencing was PBMCs. These receptor sequences come from a man in his sixties in good health and CMV-seronegative. Both conserved end residues are part of each CDR3.

TRBV6-5 15 CASSLWGSGGDEQYF
TRBV2 16 CASSGTTNSTNEKLFF
TRBV7-8 15 CASSSPPWDTRGAYF
TRBV5-4 13 CASSLGAGYEQYF
TRBV7-2 15 CASSAASGTNYEQYF
TRBV7-3 14 CASSLTSGSYEQFF
TRBV4-2 16 CASSPGLADHTDTQYF
TRBV6-5 14 CASSLTQGAYEQYF
TRBV27 15 CASSYTGKLGNGYTF
TRBV5-4 17 CASSRGGQGKFTGELFF
TRBV30 11 CAWRTGYEQYF
TRBV19 14 CASSAQGYPYEQYF
TRBV29-1 15 CSVDWLRDSQETQYF
TRBV13 13 CASSARRPNEQFF
TRBV29-1 13 CSVPGRVDDEQYF
TRBV5-1 16 CASSPAPTSGTDTQYF
TRBV29-1 15 CSVGYRLAGDYEQYF
TRBV4-1 15 CASSQEPGQNYGYTF
TRBV7-2 17 CASSPGLAGSLWDTQYF
TRBV5-1 15 CASSLGDRPNTEAFF
TRBV5-5 16 CASSSPSGDVTDTQYF
TRBV19 15 CASSISTGTQETQYF
TRBV6-1 14 CASIAQDYQETQYF
TRBV14 15 CASSRVQGLNTEAFF
TRBV10-2 16 CASSESRGATNEKLFF
TRBV2 15 CASIENRARRNTIYF
TRBV13 14 CASNSGGGTDTQYF
TRBV4-1 19 CASSNPRLPGQGASGELFF
TRBV7-8 17 CASSLRTSGTTYNEQFF
TRBV18 15 CASSSKSGGFTEAFF
TRBV5-1 14 CASKPAGGTDTQYF
TRBV6-1 14 CASSRDISQETQHF
TRBV7-9 12 CASSLDRDGYTF
TRBV4-3 15 CASSQGFASDYEQYF
TRBV7-9 17 CASSLIGLAGFQETQYF
TRBV6-6 14 CASSYVTGNGELFF
TRBV7-3 16 CASSPPGQSTTGELFF
TRBV5-6 13 CASSSGQPYEQYF
TRBV6-5 13 CASSRLGQYGYTF
TRBV5-1 14 CASSPTGPGNTIYF
TRBV9 14 CASSVRGPFNEQFF
TRBV5-1 17 CASRLAAGRSSYNEQFF